This entry lists 9 T cell receptor beta chains sequenced from one sample in a study of chemoradiotherapy in HPV16-positive cancers. Sequencing used immunoSEQ multiplex PCR; TCRdb keeps in-frame clones, though not all of them. The sample lists 13,000 or so clones; over 75% were seen once. Sequenced material: blood, taken from a patient who underwent chemoradiotherapy. The receptor set was obtained from a human donor with HPV-associated anogenital cancer.

This CDR3 is CASSPRADSTDTQYF. In DNA, the CDR3 is TGTGCCAGCAGCCCGCGAGCGGATAGCACAGATACGCAGTATTTT. This chain connects TRBV7-8 to TRBJ2-3; maybe TRBD2 (5 bases). V was cut by 5 bases and J by 0 bases, with 12 bases left in between. This CDR3 is built from 15 residues. From germline, CDR1 is SGHVS and CDR2 FQNEAQ.

The chain combines TRBV10-3 with TRBJ2-1; no firm D call. Deletions cut 3 bases from V and 5 bases from J, with 11 bases between. CDR3 length: 14 amino acids. Germline V gives CDR1 ENHRY, CDR2 SYGVKD. The CDR3 DNA follows: TGTGCCATCAGTGAACAGACCTTCCACAATGAGCAGTTCTTC. It translates to CAISEQTFHNEQFF.

This clone was counted only a few times. The rearrangement uses TRBV2 and TRBJ1-5; D unclear. This CDR3 has 13 residues. The germline gives CDR1 SNHLY, CDR2 FYNNEI. The V end lost 4 bases, the J end lost 7 bases, and 11 bases lay between the germline ends. The CDR3 loop reads CASSGLQGQPQHF. The CDR3 DNA reads as TGTGCCAGCAGTGGATTGCAAGGACAGCCCCAGCATTTT.

The chain combines TRBV30 with TRBJ1-5; a weak D match, TRBD1 (5 bases). This CDR3 comprises 14 residues. The ends were cut back, 0 bases at V and 2 bases at J, with 8 bases in the middle. CDR1 and CDR2 (germline): GTSNPN, SVGIG (reference sequence). The chain's CDR3 is CAWSVMGGNQPQHF. CDR3 nucleotides: TGTGCCTGGAGTGTAATGGGGGGCAATCAGCCCCAGCATTTT.

This chain links TRBV2 with TRBJ1-2, with 12 bases fitting TRBD1. V lost 4 bases to trimming and J lost 7 bases; unmatched junction nucleotides: 4. The CDR3 length is 14 residues. The germline V gene has CDR1 SNHLY and CDR2 FYNNEI. As DNA, the CDR3 is TGTGCCAGCAGTGTGGGACAGGGGGCGCGTGGCTACACCTTC. Encoded protein: CASSVGQGARGYTF.

V usage is TRBV5-5 and J usage is TRBJ2-5, with D hard to call. The CDR3 contains 12 residues. V lost 1 base, J lost 4 bases, and 5 bases lay in between. In germline, CDR1 is SGHKS, CDR2 YYEKEE (reference sequence). In DNA form, the CDR3 reads TGTGCCAGCAGCTTGAACGGAGAGACCCAGTACTTC. Residues: CASSLNGETQYF.

The V call is TRBV10-1, the J call TRBJ2-7, with D perhaps matching TRBD1 (5 bases). The V and J ends lost 5 bases and 5 bases respectively, with 13 bases between them. CDR3 length: 13 amino acids. CDR1 is WNHNN, CDR2 SYGVQD, per germline (reference sequence). The CDR3 loop reads CASSLGQSHEQYF. For the CDR3, the DNA is TGCGCCAGCAGTTTAGGACAAAGCCACGAGCAGTACTTC.

The chain combines TRBV6-1 with TRBJ1-2; TRBD1 might be the D (6 bases). Trimming pared 6 bases from V and 0 bases from J, leaving 14 bases between. The CDR3 is 15 amino acids. Germline CDR1 and CDR2: MNHNS and SASEGT. The CDR3 coding sequence is TGTGCCAGCAGAAGGGGGGGCTTTCCTAACTATGGCTACACCTTC. It yields the protein CASRRGGFPNYGYTF.

The V gene is TRBV19, the J gene TRBJ2-2; D ambiguous. Germline values: CDR1 LNHDA, CDR2 SQIVND (reference sequence). The length of the CDR3 is 16 residues. Trimming shortened V by 2 bases and J by 0 bases, and 10 bases separated the two germline ends. In DNA form, the CDR3 reads TGTGCCAGTAGTATACTATTGGGGACGAACACCGGGGAGCTGTTTTTT. Translation gives CASSILLGTNTGELFF.